Included here is one TCR beta chain sequence, with context. This clone's antigen is unknown. Base quality data are lacking; no much larger clone is found one base away. Whole blood was collected in K2EDTA tubes by collaborating institutions according to the institutions' own protocols. Collaborator samples were shipped for TCRbeta analysis as frozen whole blood, isolated PBMCs, or DNA extracted from either sample type. The data derive from a study of blood T cell repertoires in COVID-19 (dated by TCRdb to the early 2020s). For the wider study: The collaborator samples originated in the United States, Italy and Spain and spanned the acute and convalescent phases of COVID-19. Deeply sampled blood TCRbeta repertoires from subjects exposed to, actively infected with, or recovered from COVID-19 were included in the dataset. The prospective study material was composed of cDNA or gDNA derived from T cells, B-cell-depleted T cells, or PBMCs. The repertoires were released in a freely available public database meant as a resource for research on the immune response to SARS-CoV-2. HLA class I and class II types, where available, came from metadata supplied by the sample provider rather than from assay-based typing. A de-identified subject ID, COVID-19 status, age in years and sex were almost always included in the sample metadata. The samples were drawn from the first 160 participants of the ongoing ImmuneRACE study and from 1,254 subjects provided by 6 global collaborators. Results and caveats for the whole study, not just this receptor: The amount of clinical and demographic metadata varied by source and participant and was provided uncurated.

The immunoSEQ Assay, a bias-controlled multiplex PCR, was used to amplify TCRbeta CDR3 regions from genomic DNA. The authors' pipeline ran thus. Within the assay, amplification of reference gene primers was used to estimate how many nucleated cells each sample contained. To quantify the absolute abundance of each unique TCRbeta CDR3 rearrangement, sequence reads were collapsed and filtered. Productive Simpson clonality was computed per sample as the square root of Simpson's diversity index over productive rearrangements. This immuneACCESS table, as held by TCRdb, lists in-frame sequences with V and J called but not all clones. Of the missing ones, under half trace to an unresolved V gene in checked studies; the others have no known cause. V and J calls and clone size follow that table, whereas D and trimming were derived from the DNA. The sample table holds about 170,000 clones, of which approximately 92% were seen once. Together, the top ten hold about 4.5% of the sample.

After removal of 3 bases from V and 1 base from J, the junction retains 2 bases not matched to a gene. From a lookup of the germline V gene (reference sequence), CDR1 and CDR2 are LNHDA and SQIVND. From the cysteine through the phenylalanine, the CDR3 covers 15 amino acids. Only the CDR3 region is kept as DNA, spanning 45 bases read in frame from base 1. Sequences were obtained from peripheral blood. The source is a woman between 50 and 59 years old with acute or convalescent COVID-19. The chain is encoded by TRBV19 joined to TRBJ2-2; TRBD1 matches 7 bases in the middle. The CDR3 loop reads CASSMGDRNTGELFF. The bases are TGTGCCAGTAGTATGGGGGACAGGAACACCGGGGAGCTGTTTTTT. With the portions outside the CDR3 filled from the reference TRBV19 and TRBJ2-2 genes, the complete variable region becomes DGGITQSPKYLFRKEGQNVTLSCEQNLNHDAMYWYRQDPGQGLRLIYYSQIVNDFQKGDIAEGYSVSREKKESFPLTVTSAQKNPTAFYLCASSMGDRNTGELFFGEGSRLTVL.